These T cell receptor beta chains were read from a single sample in a study of blood T cell repertoires in COVID-19. The protocol was immunoSEQ multiplex PCR, while the TCRdb copy is restricted to in-frame clones and leaves out a portion. The repertoire includes about 250,000 clones, almost 90% of them detected once, and about 1.3% sits in the top ten. The sample comprised peripheral blood. The receptors were gathered from a man at least 80 years old with acute or convalescent COVID-19. Each CDR3 is given with its conserved first and last residue. Clone sizes are given selectively: once, few, many, or a class where the clone is expanded.

V gene: TRBV18; J gene: TRBJ2-5; clone size: few; CDR3 protein: CASSPTTVAGGETQYF
V gene: TRBV6-5; J gene: TRBJ1-4; clone size: -; CDR3 protein: CASRRDSANEKLFF
V gene: TRBV7-3; J gene: TRBJ2-5; clone size: -; CDR3 protein: CASSFLTGREETQYF
V gene: TRBV7-3; J gene: TRBJ2-2; clone size: -; CDR3 protein: CASSSGSKAGELFF
V gene: TRBV7-2; J gene: TRBJ2-4; clone size: -; CDR3 protein: CASSLQFGGRRNIQYF
V gene: TRBV19; J gene: TRBJ1-1; clone size: few; CDR3 protein: CASSLLDTLGTEAFF
V gene: TRBV19; J gene: TRBJ2-2; clone size: -; CDR3 protein: CASSPPGDRLTGELFF
V gene: TRBV6-5; J gene: TRBJ2-1; clone size: -; CDR3 protein: CASSYSVEGWDNEQFF
V gene: TRBV2; J gene: TRBJ2-5; clone size: once; CDR3 protein: CASSLAGGRETQYF
V gene: TRBV4-3; J gene: TRBJ2-5; clone size: -; CDR3 protein: CASSQDRISGGGETQYF
V gene: TRBV5-6; J gene: TRBJ2-5; clone size: -; CDR3 protein: CASSLTGGETQYF
V gene: TRBV19; J gene: TRBJ1-2; clone size: -; CDR3 protein: CASSAAEGAIYGYTF
V gene: TRBV7-2; J gene: TRBJ2-2; clone size: -; CDR3 protein: CASSLRVAANTGELFF
V gene: TRBV6-6; J gene: TRBJ2-1; clone size: -; CDR3 protein: CASSYFGGSRDEQFF
V gene: TRBV19; J gene: TRBJ1-4; clone size: -; CDR3 protein: CASSIMAGLNEKLFF
V gene: TRBV2; J gene: TRBJ1-4; clone size: -; CDR3 protein: CASSPKGAEEKLFF
V gene: TRBV7-9; J gene: TRBJ2-2; clone size: -; CDR3 protein: CASSSGLTGNTGELFF
V gene: TRBV4-2; J gene: TRBJ2-7; clone size: -; CDR3 protein: CASTPDRGRSYEQYF
V gene: TRBV11-2; J gene: TRBJ1-1; clone size: -; CDR3 protein: CASVRGRADTEAFF
V gene: TRBV7-9; J gene: TRBJ2-7; clone size: few; CDR3 protein: CASSSSGYLYEQYF
V gene: TRBV9; J gene: TRBJ2-7; clone size: -; CDR3 protein: CASSAQGWSYEQYF
V gene: TRBV11-2; J gene: TRBJ2-7; clone size: -; CDR3 protein: CASSPSAIPEQYF
V gene: TRBV7-9; J gene: TRBJ2-3; clone size: -; CDR3 protein: CASSGRGTDTQYF
V gene: TRBV29-1; J gene: TRBJ1-1; clone size: -; CDR3 protein: CSVQGYEAFF
V gene: TRBV28; J gene: TRBJ2-5; clone size: -; CDR3 protein: CASSLQGTAQETQYF
V gene: TRBV4-3; J gene: TRBJ2-7; clone size: -; CDR3 protein: CASSQDIGLAGISYEQYF
V gene: TRBV4-2; J gene: TRBJ2-1; clone size: -; CDR3 protein: CASSQVRGPEQFF
V gene: TRBV15; J gene: TRBJ1-6; clone size: once; CDR3 protein: CATSRVRSPIDPMDRDQRPLHF
V gene: TRBV13; J gene: TRBJ1-6; clone size: -; CDR3 protein: CASSERQGVVSPLHF
V gene: TRBV11-2; J gene: TRBJ1-2; clone size: -; CDR3 protein: CASTRYGYTF
V gene: TRBV25-1; J gene: TRBJ2-7; clone size: -; CDR3 protein: CASSEGDRETEQYF
V gene: TRBV7-6; J gene: TRBJ1-1; clone size: few; CDR3 protein: CASSLTRTTEAFF
V gene: TRBV7-6; J gene: TRBJ2-2; clone size: -; CDR3 protein: CASSPQRAGGPNTGELFF
V gene: TRBV19; J gene: TRBJ1-4; clone size: -; CDR3 protein: CASIDRWGDEKLFF
V gene: TRBV5-4; J gene: TRBJ1-2; clone size: -; CDR3 protein: CASSDPGTGGLNNYGYTF
V gene: TRBV9; J gene: TRBJ2-7; clone size: -; CDR3 protein: CASSVRAGESYEQYF
V gene: TRBV5-4; J gene: TRBJ2-7; clone size: -; CDR3 protein: CASSLGRGTGVYEQYF
V gene: TRBV28; J gene: TRBJ1-5; clone size: -; CDR3 protein: CASSPTGGGNQPQHF
V gene: TRBV7-6; J gene: TRBJ1-4; clone size: -; CDR3 protein: CASSSMDRELNEKLFF
V gene: TRBV7-6; J gene: TRBJ1-6; clone size: few; CDR3 protein: CASSPQRDSNSPLHF
V gene: TRBV5-1; J gene: TRBJ2-3; clone size: once; CDR3 protein: CASSFTSGVSDTQYF
V gene: TRBV27; J gene: TRBJ1-5; clone size: few; CDR3 protein: CASSLRQGGGQPQHF
V gene: TRBV10-3; J gene: TRBJ1-2; clone size: -; CDR3 protein: CATRQGPPNYGYTF
V gene: TRBV5-1; J gene: TRBJ1-2; clone size: few; CDR3 protein: CASSPTGGDYGYTF
V gene: TRBV11-1; J gene: TRBJ2-1; clone size: -; CDR3 protein: CASSLDLAGGPEQFF
V gene: TRBV11-3; J gene: TRBJ2-1; clone size: once; CDR3 protein: CASSLETSSYNEQFF
V gene: TRBV6-2/TRBV6-3; J gene: TRBJ2-7; clone size: few; CDR3 protein: CASSYSRSTNAYEQYF
V gene: TRBV4-2; J gene: TRBJ1-4; clone size: -; CDR3 protein: CASRTGDLNEKLFF